Sequencing of this T cell receptor beta chain was carried out in a study of OX40 agonist ivuxolimab in advanced cancers. Study outcomes and limitations: On average, CD8+ T cells showed a greater number of expanded clones than CD4+.

This table comes from immunoSEQ multiplex PCR, and its TCRdb copy is limited to in-frame clones, with some not included. Counted here are 67,000 or so clones, roughly 86% occurring once; the ten biggest clones make up around 1%. Notes on this clone: Its antigen is currently unknown.

The CDR3 is made up of 14 amino acids. Germline V gene lookup returns CDR1 SEHNR and CDR2 FQNEAQ (reference sequence). Trimming cost V 5 bases and J 3 bases, with 13 bases left between them. Autoimmune disease history or systemic immunosuppression led to patients being barred. This clonotype originated in an adult with an advanced solid tumor such as melanoma, head and neck, liver or kidney cancer. This chain joins TRBV7-9 and TRBJ1-1; D is uncertain. The sample consisted of CD4+ or CD8+ T cells sorted from blood, taken in a trial of the OX40 agonist ivuxolimab. The CDR3, as DNA: TGTGCCAGCAGCGAACTTCGAGGGTACACTGAAGCTTTCTTT. Encoded protein: CASSELRGYTEAFF.